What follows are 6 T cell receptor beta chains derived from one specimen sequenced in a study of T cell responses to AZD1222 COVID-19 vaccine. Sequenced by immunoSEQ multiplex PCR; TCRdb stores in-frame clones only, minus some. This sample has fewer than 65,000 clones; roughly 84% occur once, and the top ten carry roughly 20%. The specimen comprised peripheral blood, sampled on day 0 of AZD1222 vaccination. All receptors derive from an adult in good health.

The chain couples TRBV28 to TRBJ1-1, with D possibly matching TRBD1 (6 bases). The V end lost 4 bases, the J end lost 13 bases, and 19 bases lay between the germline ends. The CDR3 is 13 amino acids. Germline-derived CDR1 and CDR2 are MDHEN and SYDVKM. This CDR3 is CASSSTVRGGVFF. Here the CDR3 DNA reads TGTGCCAGCAGTTCTACAGTCAGGGGAGGGGTTTTCTTT.

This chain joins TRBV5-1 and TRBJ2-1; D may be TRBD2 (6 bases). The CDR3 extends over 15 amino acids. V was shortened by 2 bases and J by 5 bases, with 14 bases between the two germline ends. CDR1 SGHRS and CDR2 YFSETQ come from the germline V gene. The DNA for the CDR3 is TGCGCCAGCAGCTTAGGCGGGACGCCCAACAATGAGCAGTTCTTC. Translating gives CASSLGGTPNNEQFF.

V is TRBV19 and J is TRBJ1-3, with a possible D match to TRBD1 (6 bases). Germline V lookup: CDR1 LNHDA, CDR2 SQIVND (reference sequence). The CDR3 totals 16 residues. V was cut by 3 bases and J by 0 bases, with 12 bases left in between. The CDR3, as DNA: TGTGCCAGTAGTATCAGGGGACCTTACTCTGGAAACACCATATATTTT. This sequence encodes CASSIRGPYSGNTIYF.

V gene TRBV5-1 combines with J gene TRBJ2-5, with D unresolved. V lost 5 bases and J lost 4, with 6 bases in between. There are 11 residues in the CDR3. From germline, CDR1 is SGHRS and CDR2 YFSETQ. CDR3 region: CASSWGETQYF. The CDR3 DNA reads TGCGCCAGCAGTTGGGGAGAGACCCAGTACTTC.

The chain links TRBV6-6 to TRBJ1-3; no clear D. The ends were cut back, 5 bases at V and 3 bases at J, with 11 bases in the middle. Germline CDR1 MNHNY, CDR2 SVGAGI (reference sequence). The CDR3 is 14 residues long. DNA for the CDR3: TGTGCCAGCAGTCCCAGAGGCGTTGGAAACACCATATATTTT. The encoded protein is CASSPRGVGNTIYF.

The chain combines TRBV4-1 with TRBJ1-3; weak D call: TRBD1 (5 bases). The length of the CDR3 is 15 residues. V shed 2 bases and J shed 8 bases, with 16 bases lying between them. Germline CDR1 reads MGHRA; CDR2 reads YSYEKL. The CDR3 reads CASSQITGNRDTIYF. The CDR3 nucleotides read TGCGCCAGCAGCCAAATTACAGGAAATCGAGACACCATATATTTT.